What follows are 10 T cell receptor beta chains derived from one specimen sequenced in a study of shared clonotypes between healthy human individuals. Clones were sequenced by immunoSEQ multiplex PCR, and TCRdb holds only the in-frame ones, with some missing. The sample contains 900,000 to 1,200,000 clones, approximately 78% of which appear only once. The sample taken for sequencing was memory CD4+ T cells from PBMCs. The subset was: CD45RA-negative fraction. The receptors come from a man between 18 and 29 years old in good health. Some clones in this sample may be carry-over from other donors' samples.

This chain connects TRBV6-6 to TRBJ2-7; D is unclear. The CDR3 contains 14 residues. The germline V gene has CDR1 MNHNY and CDR2 SVGAGI (reference sequence). The V gene lost 10 bases and the J gene lost 2 bases, with 18 bases spanning the gap. CDR3 protein: CATTDPYSPYEQYF. The CDR3 DNA is TGTGCCACCACCGACCCGTACAGTCCCTACGAGCAGTACTTC.

This chain joins TRBV4-2 and TRBJ2-1, with TRBD2 matching over 7 bases. J was trimmed by 5 bases and V by 0 bases; bases with no gene match: 10. This CDR3 spans 17 amino acids. Germline values: CDR1 LGHNA, CDR2 YNFKEQ. The CDR3 sequence is CASSQEKTSAFDNEQFF. In DNA form, the CDR3 reads TGTGCCAGCAGCCAAGAGAAAACTAGCGCCTTTGACAATGAGCAGTTCTTC.

The chain is built from TRBV10-3 and TRBJ2-5; D might be TRBD1 or TRBD2, each matching 5 bases. Germline V gene lookup returns CDR1 ENHRY and CDR2 SYGVKD. Trimming removed 3 bases at V and 2 bases at J, with 22 bases between. The CDR3 has 18 residues. CDR3 residues: CAISDSPGPGPWQETQYF. The DNA for the CDR3 is TGTGCCATCAGTGACTCACCGGGGCCAGGGCCCTGGCAAGAGACCCAGTACTTC.

The CDR3 is CAISERSYGYTF. The CDR3 nucleotides read TGTGCCATCAGTGAAAGGTCATATGGCTACACCTTC. The chain is built from TRBV10-3 and TRBJ1-2; D is ambiguous. There are 12 residues in the CDR3. Germline V gene sequence: CDR1 ENHRY, CDR2 SYGVKD. Trimming removed 3 bases at V and 5 bases at J, with 7 bases between.

Remarks on this clone: A far larger clone is only one base removed, so a read error is likely. This chain connects TRBV7-8 to TRBJ2-7, with D unclear. The CDR3 runs 15 residues. V was trimmed by 6 bases and J by 2 bases, leaving 17 bases between them. Germline V CDR1 and CDR2: SGHVS, FQNEAQ. The CDR3 region is CASSFLRYPPYEQYF. As DNA, the CDR3 is TGTGCCAGCAGTTTCCTCCGCTACCCACCCTACGAGCAGTACTTC.

This clone was detected once. This could be a read error, since a much larger clone is one nucleotide away. The chain recombines TRBV5-1 with TRBJ2-7; TRBD1 aligns across 8 bases. Looked up from germline, CDR1 is SGHRS and CDR2 is YFSETQ. V dropped 7 bases and J dropped 5; count of bases not matched to a gene: 5. CDR3 size: 12 residues. The CDR3 region has the DNA TGCGCCAGCGCCCAGGACAGGGACGAGCAGTACTTC. This gives the protein CASAQDRDEQYF.

In regard to this clone: The junction does not match germline at one end; this may be a read error. This rearrangement joins TRBV5-1 to TRBJ1-1; the match to TRBD1 covers 8 bases. The CDR3 length is 15 residues. CDR1 and CDR2 (germline): SGHRS, YFSETQ. CDR3 sequence reads: CANSLDRVFDTEAFF. The CDR3 DNA follows: TGCGCCAACAGCTTGGACAGGGTATTCGACACTGAAGCTTTCTTT.

The J gene is TRBJ2-3, the V gene TRBV5-4, with D unclear. This CDR3 has 13 residues. Trimming cost V 1 base and J 6 bases, with 9 bases left between them. Germline assignment: CDR1 SGHNT and CDR2 YYREEE (reference sequence). Here the CDR3 reads CASSLYKRDTQYF. Here the CDR3 DNA reads TGTGCCAGCAGCTTGTATAAGAGGGATACGCAGTATTTT.

The V and J genes are TRBV5-1 and TRBJ2-5; TRBD1 is a possible D gene (6 bases). CDR1 SGHRS and CDR2 YFSETQ come from the germline V gene. This CDR3 contains 17 residues. Trimming took 6 bases from V and 1 from J, leaving 22 bases between them. For the CDR3, the DNA is TGCGCCAGCATGGAGACAGCAGGGGTCTGGGGCCAAGAGACCCAGTACTTC. Amino acid sequence: CASMETAGVWGQETQYF.

The CDR3 nucleotides read TGTGCCAGCAGTTCAGCCGCCTTTGGGGGCTACACCTTC. Translated: CASSSAAFGGYTF. This chain connects TRBV27 to TRBJ1-2; D gene uncertain. The germline gives CDR1 MNHEY, CDR2 SMNVEV (reference sequence). CDR3 length equals 13 residues. Trimming left V 4 bases short and J 8 bases short, with 14 bases between.